Listed below are T cell receptor beta chains from one sample, sequenced in a study of regulatory T cells in long-lasting Graves disease. MiXCR was run by TCRdb on the multiplex PCR reads, yielding one entry per CDR3 protein. The table records 400,000 to 500,000 distinct CDR3 sequences, over 15% of them present only once. These data also featured in a second study, about T cells in Graves' hyperthyroidism and ophthalmopathy.

This sample comprised peripheral blood mononuclear cells (PBMCs), obtained at new diagnosis, from a patient treated with antithyroid drugs. The receptor set was obtained from a woman aged 25-40 years with Graves disease. The CDR3 runs from the conserved cysteine through the conserved F or W. D genes are given only for firm matches. For some rows the clone size is stated as once, few or many, or as a class when expanded; others skip it.

J,D,V,size,DNA,CDR3
TRBJ1-2,TRBD1,TRBV6-1,many,TGTGCCAGCAGTGAGGGACAGACTTATTTATATGGCTACACCTTC,CASSEGQTYLYGYTF
TRBJ2-5,TRBD2,TRBV12-3/TRBV12-4,.,TGTACCAGCAGTTCCGCCGGGACTAGCGGAAAAGAGACCCAGTACTTC,CTSSSAGTSGKETQYF
TRBJ2-2,.,TRBV2,few,TGTGCCCAGACACGGAACACCGGGGAGCTGTTTTTT,CAQTRNTGELFF
TRBJ1-3,.,TRBV7-9,many,TGTGCCAGCAGCTCCGACACAAACTCTGGAAACACCATATATTTT,CASSSDTNSGNTIYF
TRBJ2-7,.,TRBV7-2,many,TGTGCCAGCACCCCCACGGTGAACACCTACGAGCAGTACTTC,CASTPTVNTYEQYF
TRBJ2-7,.,TRBV7-2,.,TGTGCCAGCAACGATATTAGGGCCTCCTACGAGCAGTACTTC,CASNDIRASYEQYF
TRBJ1-2,TRBD1,TRBV10-3,few,TGTGCCATCAGTGAGTCGGTGGGACAGACCTATGGCTACACCTTC,CAISESVGQTYGYTF
TRBJ2-2,TRBD2,TRBV4-1,.,TGCGCCAGCAGCCCCAAAGGACTAGCGGGGAACACCGGGGAGCTGTTTTTT,CASSPKGLAGNTGELFF
TRBJ1-5,TRBD1,TRBV2,once,TGTGCCAGCAGCGGGGGACAGGCAAGGAATCAGCCCCAGCATTTT,CASSGGQARNQPQHF
TRBJ2-5,TRBD2,TRBV12-3/TRBV12-4,many,TGTGCCCCCCTGACTAGCGGGAGGTTTGAGACCCAGTACTTC,CAPLTSGRFETQYF